This T cell receptor beta chain was retrieved from a study of neurological immune-mediated disorders. Turning to the study itself: For the 35 or so multiple sclerosis patients, the disease was relapsing-remitting in about 31 and secondary progressive in 3.

Findings of the study overall: None of the features examined (clinical or MRI) was associated with the multiple sclerosis repertoire cluster.

PBMCs stored at -80 C, 2 million in total, were the source of the unsorted libraries. V lost 9 bases and J 0 bases, leaving 17 bases between the germline ends. From germline, CDR1 is SGHTA and CDR2 FQGNSA. The CDR3 sequence is 16 residues long. This clonotype was seen ten or more times. Antigen specificity is unknown. Each CDR3 protein is one row after TCRdb ran MiXCR on the 5' RACE reads. The repertoire includes 45,000 to 60,000 distinct CDR3 sequences, around 3.6% of them detected once, and 1.6% sits in the top ten. The specimen was PBMCs. The TCR originated in a man younger than 45 with multiple sclerosis. The chain employs TRBV7-2 and TRBJ2-2; D is perhaps TRBD1 or TRBD2 (5 bases each). CDR3 sequence: CASTDEGHTNTGELFF. In nucleotides, the CDR3 is TGTGCCAGTACGGATGAGGGGCATACGAACACCGGGGAGCTGTTTTTT.